This T cell receptor beta chain was obtained from a study of long-term antiretroviral therapy in people with HIV (dated by TCRdb to 2021 to 2024). Context from the whole study: The earliest samples were collected approximately a decade before the 2015 WHO recommendation for immediate ART, a period when ART was typically delayed until CD4 counts fell. A total of 192 cryopreserved PBMC samples came from 25 to 35 adults with confirmed HIV infection and were collected serially over a mean of approximately six years (range 1-12). A retrospective serial study tested whether changes in peripheral blood TRB repertoire composition and diversity were associated with ART initiation and durable HIV suppression. No cross-contamination during QIAcube processing was seen in test extractions of a monoclonal T-cell line run alongside around 34 polyclonal samples. Among the 25 to 30 participants with HIV, eleven were female. Overall results and qualifications from the work: Because PBMC availability was limited, only the TCR beta chain was sequenced, with no alpha chain pairing. Inferences about post-ART repertoire changes are limited because no data were available on ART adherence, viral resistance or therapy changes. Expanded TRB clones identified before ART initiation dominated the repertoire at all time points, although this dominance fluctuated and declined in many PLHIV after ART. The samples were dated from the mid-2000s to the late 2010s, and the ART regimens that were used may be less effective than current ART regimens. A significant increase in TRB diversity was found to be associated with ART initiation, although TRB diversity was observed to remain significantly below that of transplant donor controls even after long-term ART. HIV repertoires had narrower CDR3 length ranges than controls, and the network structure suggested an antigen-experienced repertoire that shifted only slightly toward naive after ART. Because pre-ART samples had limited cell numbers, profiling was done on unsorted PBMC rather than on sorted CD4+ and CD8+ T cells.

The immunoSEQ hsTCRB v3.0 assay was used at survey level resolution to sequence the TRB variable region. TRB sequencing targeted a depth of 40,000-50,000 T-cell genomes per sample. TRB libraries were pooled and sequenced on an Illumina MiSeq using a v3 150-cycle kit. The paper's data handling went like this. Repertoire analysis was performed in R inside a reproducible Nextflow workflow that covered QC, data transformation and analysis. LymphoSeq2, an R package for AIRR-Seq data exploration, was used to implement custom analyses. A few samples yielding fewer than 5000 total TRB sequences were excluded, leaving more than 150 analyzed HIV repertoires. Of the roughly 180 retained HIV repertoires, roughly 61 were collected before and 120 to 140 after ART initiation. Repertoires were downsampled to 5000 TRB nucleotide sequences, with summary statistics averaged over 100 downsampling iterations. TRB sequences were retained for analysis only if CDR3 regions of at least seven amino acids were present. Diversity was measured with a Shannon entropy-derived clonality score and the Gini coefficient. In the repertoire networks, any two of the top 5000 CDR3 amino acid sequences were connected whenever the two sequences differed by an edit distance of one. For TRB CDR3 amino acid sequences, GLIPH2 was used to predict antigen specificity groups and MHC restriction. To flag known associations with CMV, EBV, HIV or tissue antigens, CDR3 amino acid sequences were compared against VDJdb and McPAS-TCR. Pre-ART, post-ART and control groups were compared with Wilcoxon signed-rank tests and Holm-Bonferroni correction. TCRdb mirrors the immuneACCESS table, restricted to in-frame sequences. Some clones are absent from its copies; in checked studies, under half trace to an unresolved V gene, and the reason for the others is unknown. V and J calls and clone size follow that table, whereas D and trimming were derived from the DNA. Here the sample has roughly 13,000 clones; 77% occur a single time. The top ten constitute around 21% of the sample.

V and J are truncated by 8 bases and 5 bases respectively, leaving an intervening sequence of 19 bases. The CDR3 sequence holds 14 residues, the cysteine and phenylalanine included. Only the CDR3 DNA stays, 42 bases, in frame from base 1. The germline V gene specifies SGHTA as CDR1 and FQGTGA as CDR2. Notes on this clone: Its antigen is not yet known. Qualities for individual bases were not recorded, and no much larger clone is one base off.

Inclusion was restricted to participants for whom at least one PBMC sample before ART initiation and at least two post-ART samples were available. Treatment was received in the United States of America by all participants with HIV. Before DNA extraction, cryopreserved samples of about 0.95-11 million PBMC were thawed and washed. At the time of the earliest PBMC sample, participants with HIV were aged between about 20 and 54 years. PBMC samples were contributed by each participant from 1-4 timepoints before ART initiation and 2-8 timepoints after ART initiation, with a median of 7 samples. For every participant, serial HIV viral load, CD4+ T-cell count, ART history and demographic data were obtained. A Qiagen kit on a QIAcube was used to extract genomic DNA from unsorted PBMC, with samples processed in batches of 12.

This TCR was sampled from a man aged 35-49 years with HIV. This chain is built from TRBV7-3 and TRBJ2-7; a tentative D match to TRBD2 spans 6 bases. Sequencing was performed on unsorted PBMCs, taken 1.3 years before starting antiretroviral therapy. Read as DNA, the sequence is TGTGCCAGCGCCTCAGGCGGGGTAAGGAACGAGCAGTACTTC. It is translated as CASASGGVRNEQYF. Reference TRBV7-3 and TRBJ2-7 proteins supply the regions before and after the CDR3; the full variable domain is: GAGVSQTPSNKVTEKGKYVELRCDPISGHTALYWYRQSLGQGPEFLIYFQGTGAADDSGLPNDRFFAVRPEGSVSTLKIQRTERGDSAVYLCASASGGVRNEQYFGPGTRLTVT.